The 8 T cell receptor beta chains given below trace back to one sample, sequenced in a study of CD8 T cells in Susac syndrome. Reverse transcription used about 0.45 to 1 ug RNA and random hexamers. TCRdb ran MiXCR on the immunoSEQ multiplex PCR reads and lists one entry per CDR3 protein. The sample records roughly 250,000 distinct CDR3 sequences, 90% to 96% being singletons. Sequencing input: CD4+ T cells from PBMCs. Receptors were obtained from a human donor with Susac syndrome.

The V call is TRBV20-1, the J call TRBJ2-7; no clear D. The CDR3 covers 16 residues. The germline V gene encodes CDR1 DFQATT and CDR2 SNEGSKA (reference sequence). V gave up 0 bases and J gave up 3 bases, with 18 bases separating them. CDR3 region: CSARDPQAVGIYEQYF. In DNA, the CDR3 is TGCAGTGCTAGAGATCCGCAGGCCGTGGGGATCTACGAGCAGTACTTC.

The chain uses TRBV6-9 and TRBJ2-1; TRBD2 matches 8 bases. J lost 6 bases, V lost 10 bases, and 14 bases had no gene match. Germline V lookup: CDR1 MNHGY, CDR2 SVAAGI. The CDR3 length is 15 residues. The CDR3 region is CAIFPWASGCNEQFF. CDR3 DNA sequence: TGTGCCATTTTCCCGTGGGCTAGCGGGTGCAATGAGCAGTTCTTC.

The chain links TRBV29-1 to TRBJ1-4, with a possible D match to TRBD1 (5 bases). The V gene's germline CDR1 is SQVTM and CDR2 ANQGSEA. This CDR3 contains 12 residues. Trimming shortened V by 6 bases and J by 10 bases, and 15 bases separated the two germline ends. The CDR3, as DNA: TGCAGCGTCCCAGTGGGGGGAGTAAAACTGTTTTTT. It specifies CSVPVGGVKLFF.

The genes are TRBV7-9 and TRBJ1-4; the D is unclear. V was pared by 8 bases and J by 2 bases, with 12 bases between. The CDR3 extends over 14 amino acids. The germline CDR1 and CDR2 sequences are SEHNR and FQNEAQ (reference sequence). CDR3 sequence (DNA): TGTGCCAGCTGTCAGAGCAGTACTAATGAAAAACTGTTTTTT. Its protein product is CASCQSSTNEKLFF.

The chain uses TRBV4-1 and TRBJ2-7; D is possibly TRBD1 (5 bases). Germline V CDR1 and CDR2: MGHRA, YSYEKL. V was clipped by 3 bases and J by 6 bases, with 18 bases between them. This CDR3 comprises 15 residues. The CDR3 bases are TGCGCCAGCAGCCACCCTGACAGAGAGGTGGGCGAGCAGTACTTC. It translates to CASSHPDREVGEQYF.

The V and J genes are TRBV18 and TRBJ2-5; tentative D call: TRBD2 (5 bases). From germline, CDR1 is KGHSH and CDR2 LQKENI. Trimming pared 5 bases from V and 4 bases from J, leaving 11 bases between. The length of the CDR3 is 13 residues. CDR3 protein: CASSSGSSETQYF. CDR3 sequence (DNA): TGTGCCAGCTCATCGGGATCTTCAGAGACCCAGTACTTC.

This clonotype was seen only once. The CDR3 reads CSVDFLAGGWADTQYF. The CDR3 DNA is TGCAGCGTTGATTTTCTAGCGGGAGGTTGGGCAGATACGCAGTATTTT. The chain recombines TRBV29-1 with TRBJ2-3; 11 positions agree with TRBD2. The CDR3 runs 16 residues. Per germline, CDR1 SQVTM and CDR2 ANQGSEA. The J segment lost 4 bases and the V segment lost 3 bases, leaving 9 bases of the junction unmatched.

J is TRBJ2-3 and V is TRBV19; perhaps TRBD2 as D (5 bases). Germline values: CDR1 LNHDA, CDR2 SQIVND (reference sequence). Trimming left V 7 bases short and J 0 bases short, with 11 bases between. The CDR3 runs to 14 residues. CDR3 protein: CASTLGESTDTQYF. The CDR3 DNA reads as TGTGCCAGTACTCTCGGGGAGAGCACAGATACGCAGTATTTT.